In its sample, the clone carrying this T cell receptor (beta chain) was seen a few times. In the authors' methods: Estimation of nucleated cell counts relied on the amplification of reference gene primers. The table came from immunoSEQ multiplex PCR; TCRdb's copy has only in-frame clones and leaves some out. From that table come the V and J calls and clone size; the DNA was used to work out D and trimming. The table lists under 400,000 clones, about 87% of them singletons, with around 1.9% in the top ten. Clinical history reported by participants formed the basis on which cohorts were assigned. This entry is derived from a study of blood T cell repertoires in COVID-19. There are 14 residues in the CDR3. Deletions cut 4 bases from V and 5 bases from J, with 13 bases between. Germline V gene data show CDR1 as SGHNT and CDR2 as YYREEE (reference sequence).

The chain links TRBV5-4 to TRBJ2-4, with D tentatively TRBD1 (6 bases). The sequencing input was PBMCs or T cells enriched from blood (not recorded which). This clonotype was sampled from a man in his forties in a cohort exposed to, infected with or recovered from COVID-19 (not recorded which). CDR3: CASSPVGQQNIQYF. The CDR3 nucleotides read TGTGCCAGCAGCCCGGTCGGACAGCAAAACATTCAGTACTTC.